Shown below are 7 T cell receptor beta chains from a single sample sequenced in a study of breast tumors, draining lymph nodes, adjacent tissues. Axillary draining lymph nodes of breast cancer patients supplied the node samples. TCRdb re-analysed the multiplex PCR reads in MiXCR, keeping a single row per CDR3 protein. The sample records more than 200,000 distinct CDR3 sequences, 32% being singletons. The specimen was axillary lymph node tissue. All receptors come from a female donor with breast cancer. Some clones in this sample may be carry-over from other donors' samples.

V usage is TRBV15 and J usage is TRBJ1-1; D remains ambiguous. Germline loops: CDR1 LNHNV, CDR2 YYDKDF (reference sequence). With 0 bases removed from V and 4 bases from J, the gap between germline ends came to 12 bases. There are 15 residues in the CDR3. The CDR3 region is CATSRDGLGSTEAFF. CDR3 DNA sequence: TGTGCCACCAGCAGAGACGGTCTGGGATCCACTGAAGCTTTCTTT.

This clonotype was picked up many times. This sequence joins TRBV30 and TRBJ1-4; D call uncertain. The V gene's germline CDR1 is GTSNPN and CDR2 SVGIG (reference sequence). CDR3 length equals 15 residues. The ends were cut back, 1 base at V and 5 bases at J, with 14 bases in the middle. The CDR3 is CAWSGRPRANEKLFF. The CDR3 DNA sequence: TGTGCCTGGAGTGGAAGGCCAAGGGCGAATGAAAAACTGTTTTTT.

The V and J genes are TRBV24-1 and TRBJ2-1; D gene uncertain. The CDR3 sequence is 13 residues long. Germline values: CDR1 KGHDR, CDR2 SFDVKD. V shed 3 bases and J shed 7 bases, with 9 bases lying between them. The CDR3 protein is CATSDSNGNEQFF. CDR3 nucleotides: TGTGCCACCAGTGATAGTAACGGTAATGAGCAGTTCTTC.

In this sample, this clonotype turned up a few times. A much bigger clone sits one base away, suggesting this may be a read error. The CDR3 end shows no conserved phenylalanine or tryptophan, and so a read error is likely. The CDR3 reads CASSSDSLGVEQFL. The DNA of the CDR3 is TGTGCCAGCAGCAGTGACTCTTTGGGGGTGGAGCAGTTCCTC. The gene calls are TRBV7-3 and TRBJ2-1; D might be TRBD1 or TRBD2, each matching 5 bases. Looked up from germline, CDR1 is SGHTA and CDR2 is FQGTGA. Trimming removed 5 bases from V and 10 bases from J, with 18 bases in between. The CDR3 covers 14 residues.

This clonotype was seen many times. This chain joins TRBV19 and TRBJ2-1, with D perhaps matching TRBD2 (5 bases). The V gene lost 3 bases and the J gene lost 0 bases, with 15 bases spanning the gap. CDR1 and CDR2 (germline): LNHDA, SQIVND (reference sequence). CDR3 length: 17 amino acids. The CDR3 loop is CASSILHGGRSYNEQFF. The CDR3 DNA follows: TGTGCCAGTAGTATCTTACATGGCGGGCGCTCCTACAATGAGCAGTTCTTC.

In this sample, this clonotype turned up many times. V usage is TRBV9 and J usage is TRBJ2-7, with D possibly being TRBD2 (5 bases). The V end lost 3 bases, the J end lost 0 bases, and 7 bases lay between the germline ends. CDR1 SGDLS and CDR2 YYNGEE come from the germline V gene. CDR3 length: 13 amino acids. CDR3 nucleotide sequence: TGTGCCAGCAGCGCCGGGATCTCCTACGAGCAGTACTTC. Encoded protein: CASSAGISYEQYF.

This clonotype was seen repeatedly, ten times or more. Lacking the conserved final phenylalanine or tryptophan, this CDR3 likely reflects a read error. This chain links TRBV19 with TRBJ2-5, with 8 bases aligning to TRBD2. Losses at the gene ends were 2 bases for V and 3 bases for J; bases not matched to a gene: 8. Germline CDR1 and CDR2: LNHDA and SQIVND (reference sequence). The CDR3 loop spans 16 amino acids. For the CDR3, the DNA is TGTGCCAGTAGTATAATCCGTCTAGCGGGCGAAGAGACCCAGTACTCC. Translated: CASSIIRLAGEETQYS.